This TCR beta chain comes out of a study of graft-versus-host responses after intestinal transplantation. Study background: Recipients got multivisceral, liver-intestinal, or isolated intestinal transplants. Recipients across the board were started on anti-thymocyte globulin induction, then kept on tacrolimus and steroids for around three years. Study-wide results and caveats: Marrow from the recipient contained GvH clones, some of which had appeared first in ileum or blood.

Generated by immunoSEQ multiplex PCR, the TCRdb table keeps only in-frame clones and is missing some. Of approximately 130,000 clones in the sample, around 90% were seen once. Comments on this clone: The antigen is undetermined.

Looked up from germline, CDR1 is LNHDA and CDR2 is SQIVND (reference sequence). This CDR3 has 13 residues. The trim removed 8 bases at V and 7 bases at J, leaving 7 bases unmatched. The sample here was unstimulated CD4+ T cells sorted from spleen or lymph node cells, taken before intestinal transplant. This sequence joins TRBV19 and TRBJ2-1; 8 positions match TRBD2. This clonotype originated in a human donor who received an intestinal transplant. The CDR3 is CASSGLVLNEQFF. DNA of the CDR3: TGTGCCAGTTCGGGACTAGTGTTGAATGAGCAGTTCTTC.